Below, 31 T cell receptor beta chains from the same sample are listed, as sequenced in a study of vaccination and CD4 T cells after COVID-19. Cultured CD4+ T cell DNA underwent sequencing with the Oncomine TCR Beta short-read assay. TCRdb independently ran MiXCR on the PCR reads; one entry per CDR3 protein. The sample records over 10,000 distinct CDR3 sequences, under 45% being singletons. The treatment denotes: approximately 9-day PBMC culture with coronavirus spike peptide pools or control peptides (ViraFEST assay). Antigens of these TCRs are unknown. Input material: CD4+ T cells from blood, cultured in vitro. The receptors shown here come from a human donor who had recovered from COVID-19.

The chain employs TRBV7-2 and TRBJ2-6; TRBD1 aligns across 7 bases. CDR1 is SGHTA, CDR2 FQGNSA, per germline. This CDR3 is built from 15 residues. Germline trimming cut 3 bases from V and 3 bases from J; bases unmatched to any gene: 2. This chain's CDR3 is CASSFTGVGANVLTF. As DNA, the CDR3 is TGTGCCAGCAGCTTCACAGGGGTTGGGGCCAACGTCCTGACTTTC.

The genes are TRBV5-1 and TRBJ2-3; D assignment may be TRBD1 or TRBD2 (6 bases each). The CDR3 covers 16 residues. Germline-derived CDR1 and CDR2 are SGHRS and YFSETQ. The V end was cut by 0 bases, the J end by 2 bases, with 13 bases between. CDR3 nucleotides: TGCGCCAGCAGCTTGGTTCGGGGGCGTGACACAGATACGCAGTATTTT. It yields the protein CASSLVRGRDTDTQYF. Together with reference TRBV5-1 and TRBJ2-3, the CDR3 gives the full variable domain: KAGVTQTPRYLIKTRGQQVTLSCSPISGHRSVSWYQQTPGQGLQFLFEYFSETQRNKGNFPGRFSGRQFSNSRSEMNVSTLELGDSALYLCASSLVRGRDTDTQYFGPGTRLTVL.

This clonotype was picked up a small number of times. The DNA is omitted, as the CDR3 cannot be located on it reliably, and the CDR3 follows TCRdb's listing. This CDR3 reads CASSSSTSGRLKQYF. The rearrangement uses TRBV6-5 and TRBJ2-7; the table calls TRBD2, which could not be checked here. A total of 15 residues make up the CDR3, ends included. The germline V gene encodes CDR1 MNHEY and CDR2 SVGAGI.

V usage is TRBV7-9 and J usage is TRBJ1-1; 10 bases fit TRBD1. V lost 0 bases and J lost 7; bases outside the gene matches: 23. The length of the CDR3 is 21 residues. Germline V CDR1 and CDR2: SEHNR, FQNEAQ (reference sequence). This CDR3 reads CASSLAQRQGAKIARVGEAFF. In DNA, the CDR3 is TGTGCCAGCAGCTTAGCCCAACGACAGGGGGCTAAGATCGCCAGGGTTGGTGAAGCTTTCTTT. The full variable domain, in which reference TRBV7-9 and TRBJ1-1 provide the parts outside the CDR3, is DTGVSQNPRHKITKRGQNVTFRCDPISEHNRLYWYRQTLGQGPEFLTYFQNEAQLEKSRLLSDRFSAERPKGSFSTLEIQRTEQGDSAMYLCASSLAQRQGAKIARVGEAFFGQGTRLTVV.

This clonotype was detected only a few times. J is TRBJ1-5 and V is TRBV20-1; no firm D call. Looked up from germline, CDR1 is DFQATT and CDR2 is SNEGSKA (reference sequence). CDR3 length: 12 residues. Trimming removed 0 bases at V and 5 bases at J, with 5 bases between. The CDR3 region has the DNA TGCAGTGCTAGAGAATTTCATCAGCCCCAGCATTTT. Translation gives CSAREFHQPQHF.

This clonotype is termed medium-sized (0.01 to 0.1%). In DNA form, the CDR3 reads TGCAGTGCTACGGGGGCCCTAGCGGGAGCGGTCTTTCAGTACTTC. This translates into CSATGALAGAVFQYF. This chain links TRBV20-1 with TRBJ2-4; 10 bases fit TRBD2. There are 15 residues in the CDR3. V was pared by 4 bases and J by 11 bases, with 14 bases of the junction left unmatched. The germline V gene has CDR1 DFQATT and CDR2 SNEGSKA (reference sequence).

This clonotype was detected only a few times. The chain is built from TRBV30 and TRBJ1-3; D ambiguous. The CDR3 covers 11 residues. Trimming pared 8 bases from V and 7 bases from J, leaving 12 bases between. The germline V gene has CDR1 GTSNPN and CDR2 SVGIG (reference sequence). CDR3 residues: CALDHWNTIYF. The CDR3 nucleotides are TGTGCCCTGGACCACTGGAACACCATATATTTT.

The chain has TRBV7-9 and TRBJ1-2, with D uncertain. The V and J ends lost 3 bases and 7 bases respectively, with 12 bases between them. Germline assignment: CDR1 SEHNR and CDR2 FQNEAQ (reference sequence). The CDR3 is 13 residues long. Here the CDR3 reads CASSLAGSSGYTF. CDR3 coding DNA: TGTGCCAGCAGCTTGGCGGGGTCTAGTGGCTACACCTTC. Full variable domain (missing parts from reference TRBV7-9 and TRBJ1-2): DTGVSQNPRHKITKRGQNVTFRCDPISEHNRLYWYRQTLGQGPEFLTYFQNEAQLEKSRLLSDRFSAERPKGSFSTLEIQRTEQGDSAMYLCASSLAGSSGYTFGSGTRLTVV.

The V call is TRBV6-1, the J call TRBJ2-1; tentatively, D is TRBD2 (5 bases). Per germline, CDR1 MNHNS and CDR2 SASEGT. CDR3 length: 14 residues. The ends were cut back, 2 bases at V and 6 bases at J, with 11 bases in the middle. The CDR3 DNA is TGTGCCAGCAGTGAAAACTGGAGGCCCAATGAGCAGTTCTTC. It codes for CASSENWRPNEQFF.

V usage is TRBV18 and J usage is TRBJ2-7; 14 bases are shared with TRBD2. From germline, CDR1 is KGHSH and CDR2 LQKENI. CDR3 length equals 19 residues. Unmatched junction bases numbered 11, after V lost 3 bases and J lost 1 base. As DNA, the CDR3 is TGTGCCAGCTCACCTTCCCCGGGGACTAGCGGGAGCACATCCTACGAGCAGTACTTC. Amino acid sequence: CASSPSPGTSGSTSYEQYF.

The gene calls are TRBV14 and TRBJ1-3; D gene unclear. This CDR3 contains 12 residues. Looked up from germline, CDR1 is SGHDN and CDR2 is FVKESK. The ends were cut back, 2 bases at V and 1 base at J, with 0 bases in the middle. CDR3 loop: CASSQSGNTIYF. Here the CDR3 DNA reads TGTGCCAGCAGCCAATCTGGAAACACCATATATTTT.

This clonotype was seen a handful of times. V is TRBV30 and J is TRBJ2-3, with 8 bases matching TRBD2. Germline V gives CDR1 GTSNPN, CDR2 SVGIG (reference sequence). Trimming at V came to 5 bases and at J to 1 base, leaving 17 bases not matched to a gene. CDR3 length equals 18 residues. Here the CDR3 DNA reads TGTGCCTGGGGGACCCCTGCGGGAGGACCCCTCGGCACAGATACGCAGTATTTT. It is translated as CAWGTPAGGPLGTDTQYF.

This clonotype was counted a few times. The gene calls are TRBV2 and TRBJ2-3, with D unresolved. The V end lost 8 bases, the J end lost 2 bases, and 20 bases lay between the germline ends. CDR3 size: 16 residues. Germline V gene data show CDR1 as SNHLY and CDR2 as FYNNEI. The CDR3, as DNA: TGTGCCAGCGAACAAGGGAAGTTTACCCCCACAGATACGCAGTATTTT. Its translation: CASEQGKFTPTDTQYF.

The chain carries TRBV19 and TRBJ1-5; TRBD1 agrees at 10 bases. The CDR3 is 15 residues long. Germline loops: CDR1 LNHDA, CDR2 SQIVND (reference sequence). V lost 3 bases, J lost 1 base, and 0 bases stayed unmatched. CDR3 nucleotides: TGTGCCAGTAGTATGACAGGGGGCAGCAATCAGCCCCAGCATTTT. It encodes CASSMTGGSNQPQHF.

There are a few counts of this clonotype. The V call is TRBV20-1, the J call TRBJ1-1, with TRBD1 matching over 7 bases. The CDR3 consists of 15 residues. Unmatched junction bases numbered 10, after V lost 1 base and J lost 5 bases. The germline V gene has CDR1 DFQATT and CDR2 SNEGSKA (reference sequence). The CDR3 sequence is CSARVRQGGRTEAFF. The CDR3 DNA sequence: TGCAGTGCTAGAGTTCGACAGGGAGGAAGGACTGAAGCTTTCTTT.

This clonotype was seen just once. The chain combines TRBV12-3 or TRBV12-4 with TRBJ2-6; 7 bases match TRBD1. This CDR3 has 16 amino acids. V was pared by 3 bases and J by 0 bases, with 2 bases of the junction left unmatched. The CDR3 is CASSFGTASGANVLTF. The CDR3 nucleotides read TGTGCCAGCAGTTTCGGGACAGCCTCTGGGGCCAACGTCCTGACTTTC.

This clonotype has just a few counts. This chain connects TRBV28 to TRBJ1-2; 7 bases agree with TRBD1. Trimming removed 6 bases from V and 4 bases from J; junction bases left unmatched: 5. The CDR3 has 13 amino acids. CDR1 is MDHEN and CDR2 is SYDVKM in the germline V gene. DNA for the CDR3: TGTGCCAGCAGGCTGACAGGGCCCTATGGCTACACCTTC. Translating gives CASRLTGPYGYTF.

This chain links TRBV20-1 with TRBJ2-5, with TRBD2 as a possible D gene (5 bases). CDR1 is DFQATT and CDR2 is SNEGSKA in the germline V gene (reference sequence). The CDR3 loop spans 14 amino acids. V gave up 0 bases and J gave up 5 bases, with 13 bases separating them. The CDR3 is CSARDLRAQETQYF. CDR3 sequence (DNA): TGCAGTGCTAGAGATTTGAGGGCCCAGGAGACCCAGTACTTC.

For this clonotype: Relative to the germline gene, one junction end is altered; a read error may explain this. This chain joins TRBV7-6 and TRBJ2-2; TRBD1 might be the D (5 bases). From germline, CDR1 is SGHVS and CDR2 FNYEAQ. This CDR3 is built from 15 residues. The CDR3 is CVSSLGVGNTGELFF. The CDR3 DNA sequence: TGTGTCAGCAGCTTAGGGGTGGGAAACACCGGGGAGCTGTTTTTT.

This clonotype was counted a few times. The chain joins TRBV20-1 to TRBJ1-1; D not certain. V lost 1 base, J lost 1 base, and 7 bases lay in between. CDR1 DFQATT and CDR2 SNEGSKA come from the germline V gene (reference sequence). This CDR3 is 13 amino acids long. As DNA, the CDR3 is TGCAGTGCTAGAGGACAACCGAACACTGAAGCTTTCTTT. Translated, it gives CSARGQPNTEAFF.

This clonotype is labeled medium-sized. The chain recombines TRBV5-8 with TRBJ2-2, with D hard to call. V was cut by 3 bases and J by 6 bases, with 9 bases left in between. The germline CDR1 and CDR2 sequences are SGHTS and YDEGEE. This CDR3 spans 13 amino acids. CDR3 DNA: TGTGCCAGCAGCTCCGGCTCTTCCGGGGAGCTGTTTTTT. Translation gives CASSSGSSGELFF.

The genes are TRBV2 and TRBJ2-5; 15 bases are a match to TRBD2. The CDR3 spans 16 residues. Per the germline V gene, CDR1 is SNHLY and CDR2 is FYNNEI. V shed 7 bases, J shed 3 bases, and the junction held 6 bases outside the gene matches. In DNA, the CDR3 is TGTGCCAGCACCTACGGACTAGCGGGAGGGGAAGAGACCCAGTACTTC. It yields the protein CASTYGLAGGEETQYF.

This clonotype was seen just once. The chain links TRBV6-1 to TRBJ2-5; TRBD2 is a possible D gene (6 bases). This CDR3 has 13 residues. With 6 bases removed from V and 1 base from J, the gap between germline ends came to 9 bases. The germline gives CDR1 MNHNS, CDR2 SASEGT. CDR3 nucleotides: TGTGCCAGCAGCCTCGGGAGCCAAGAGACCCAGTACTTC. This encodes CASSLGSQETQYF.

The chain's CDR3 is CASSKAPDRGRLNTEAFF. In DNA, the CDR3 is TGTGCCAGCAGCAAAGCCCCGGACAGGGGGCGTTTGAACACTGAAGCTTTCTTT. V is TRBV21-1 and J is TRBJ1-1; the tabulated D call, TRBD1, remains unverified against the DNA. TRBV21-1 is termed a pseudogene. The CDR3 sequence is 18 residues long.

This clonotype occurred once. The chain joins TRBV21-1 to TRBJ2-2. TRBV21-1 is recorded as a pseudogene. The CDR3 extends over 16 amino acids. CDR3 region: CASSKVLAETPGELFF. In DNA, the CDR3 is TGTGCCAGCAGCAAAGTGTTAGCAGAAACCCCCGGGGAGCTGTTTTTT.

This clonotype was recorded a few times. This sequence joins TRBV21-1 and TRBJ2-7; the table's D gene call, TRBD2, was not cross checked with the DNA. TRBV21-1 is designated a pseudogene. The CDR3 runs to 12 residues. The CDR3 spells CASSKGESGSRF. The CDR3 DNA reads TGTGCCAGCAGCAAAGGGGAAAGCGGGAGTAGGTTC.

The chain couples TRBV6-1 to TRBJ1-2, with TRBD1 identical over 7 bases. Trimming cost V 5 bases and J 5 bases; bases outside gene matches: 14. The CDR3 length is 16 residues. In germline, CDR1 is MNHNS, CDR2 SASEGT. The CDR3 bases are TGTGCCAGCAGTCGAGATAGGACAGGAAAAACTTATGGCTACACCTTC. Its translation: CASSRDRTGKTYGYTF.

V is TRBV28 and J is TRBJ2-4; a weak D match, TRBD2 (6 bases). Trimming took 4 bases from V and 1 from J, leaving 17 bases between them. Germline V CDR1 and CDR2: MDHEN, SYDVKM. The CDR3 extends over 17 amino acids. Written as DNA, the CDR3 is TGTGCCAGCAGTTCTCCCCGGAGTGGGAGGGCCAAAAACATTCAGTACTTC. Translating it yields CASSSPRSGRAKNIQYF.

This chain links TRBV2 with TRBJ2-4; weak D call: TRBD1 (5 bases). Per the germline V gene, CDR1 is SNHLY and CDR2 is FYNNEI. The CDR3 has 15 amino acids. The V end lost 7 bases, the J end lost 3 bases, and 16 bases lay between the germline ends. CDR3 amino acids: CASTAGQGNKNIQYF. As DNA, the CDR3 is TGTGCCAGCACGGCTGGGCAGGGCAACAAAAACATTCAGTACTTC.

The genes are TRBV20-1 and TRBJ2-3, with 13 positions matching TRBD2. Germline V gene sequence: CDR1 DFQATT, CDR2 SNEGSKA (reference sequence). The CDR3 runs 15 residues. Germline trimming cut 4 bases from V and 3 bases from J; bases unmatched to any gene: 4. CDR3 protein: CSAMRLAGGTDTQYF. The CDR3 region has the DNA TGCAGTGCTATGCGACTAGCGGGAGGTACAGATACGCAGTATTTT.

This chain links TRBV10-3 with TRBJ2-1, with 9 bases fitting TRBD2. CDR3 length: 15 amino acids. Trimming removed 3 bases from V and 7 bases from J; junction bases left unmatched: 7. The germline V gene has CDR1 ENHRY and CDR2 SYGVKD. This CDR3 is CAISEKLAGLNEQFF. DNA for the CDR3: TGTGCCATCAGTGAAAAACTAGCGGGTCTTAATGAGCAGTTCTTC.